This is a list of T cell receptor beta chains from one sample in a study of shared clonotypes between healthy human individuals. Clones were read by immunoSEQ multiplex PCR, and TCRdb kept only the in-frame ones, dropping some. The repertoire holds about 2.4 million clones, with just over 90% as singletons. The sample taken for sequencing was naive CD4+ T cells sorted from blood. Receptor source: a young man in good health. CDR3s include the opening cysteine and the closing phenylalanine or tryptophan. The order of the fields is J gene, D gene, V gene, clone size, CDR3 protein, CDR3 DNA. A D gene is named only where the DNA matches it firmly. Clone size, where shown, is once, few, many, or a class for clones that have expanded.

TRBJ1-1,-,TRBV5-1,-,CASSMGLTGTEAFF,TGCGCCAGCAGCATGGGACTTACGGGCACTGAAGCTTTCTTT
TRBJ2-5,-,TRBV5-1,-,CASSPPVQGFQETQYF,TGCGCCAGCAGCCCACCCGTACAGGGATTCCAAGAGACCCAGTACTTC
TRBJ1-1,-,TRBV5-4,-,CASSQSLGMNTEAFF,TGTGCCAGCAGCCAGTCCCTGGGAATGAACACTGAAGCTTTCTTT
TRBJ1-2,-,TRBV7-2,-,CASSLYSSAQRGYTF,TGTGCCAGCAGCTTATATTCCTCAGCCCAGAGGGGCTACACCTTC
TRBJ2-3,TRBD1,TRBV10-3,once,CAIWDSRTDTQYF,TGTGCCATCTGGGACAGCCGCACAGATACGCAGTATTTT
TRBJ2-5,TRBD1,TRBV5-4,-,CASSAPGQGYETQYF,TGTGCCAGCAGCGCCCCGGGACAGGGGTACGAGACCCAGTACTTC
TRBJ2-7,TRBD1,TRBV5-1,-,CASSLFSGTGGYEQYF,TGCGCCAGCAGTTTATTTTCCGGGACAGGGGGCTACGAGCAGTACTTC
TRBJ2-3,TRBD1,TRBV5-8,-,CASSPTGASTDTQYF,TGTGCCAGCAGCCCGACAGGGGCTAGCACAGATACGCAGTATTTT
TRBJ1-2,TRBD1,TRBV27,-,CASSLSLVRTGANYGYTF,TGTGCCAGCAGTTTATCCCTCGTCCGGACAGGGGCTAACTATGGCTACACCTTC
TRBJ2-5,TRBD1,TRBV5-4,-,CASSRDRVETQYF,TGTGCCAGCAGCCGAGACAGGGTAGAGACCCAGTACTTC
TRBJ1-2,-,TRBV6-1,-,CASRGRNYGYTF,TGTGCCAGCAGGGGACGAAACTATGGCTACACCTTC
TRBJ1-2,-,TRBV2,-,CASSSREGGGYTF,TGTGCCAGCAGCTCAAGGGAAGGGGGTGGCTACACCTTC
TRBJ2-1,-,TRBV4-1,-,CASSRGTASSYNEQFF,TGCGCCAGCAGCCGCGGGACAGCTTCATCCTACAATGAGCAGTTCTTC
TRBJ1-6,-,TRBV10-3,-,CAISEMRVNSPLHF,TGTGCCATCAGTGAAATGAGGGTGAATTCACCCCTCCACTTT
TRBJ2-7,TRBD1,TRBV27,-,CASSPDRGRRAGYEQYF,TGTGCCAGCAGTCCGGACAGGGGGCGACGAGCCGGCTACGAGCAGTACTTC
TRBJ1-3,-,TRBV5-4,-,CASSLDPKRDTIYF,TGTGCCAGCAGCTTGGATCCCAAACGGGACACCATATATTTT
TRBJ2-1,TRBD2,TRBV4-2,-,CASSQDGTSGDYNEQFF,TGTGCCAGCAGCCAAGATGGGACTAGCGGAGATTACAATGAGCAGTTCTTC